This T cell receptor (beta chain) was found in a study of cytomegalovirus exposure and HLA in healthy donors. In the PCR, 60 Vbeta and 13 Jbeta primers were used. The data were produced by immunoSEQ multiplex PCR, yet TCRdb's version contains in-frame clones alone and is incomplete. The table lists 100,000 to 150,000 clones. The CDR3 runs to 16 residues. Deletions cut 10 bases from V and 0 bases from J, with 16 bases between. Germline CDR1 and CDR2: ENHRY and SYGVKD. V gene TRBV10-3 combines with J gene TRBJ2-6; D perhaps matches TRBD1 (5 bases). The sequencing input was PBMCs. This clonotype was sampled from a man aged 18 to 35 in good health and CMV-seronegative. Here the CDR3 reads CATGRQILSGANVLTF. CDR3 nucleotides: TGTGCCACCGGAAGACAGATACTCTCTGGGGCCAACGTCCTGACTTTC.